A selection of T cell receptor beta chains follows, all from one sample in a study of T cells in Graves' hyperthyroidism and ophthalmopathy. TCRdb called the multiplex PCR reads again in MiXCR, with one record for every CDR3 protein. In the table there are 360,000 or so distinct CDR3 sequences, approximately 18% of which are singletons. The sequenced sample was blood. The receptors were sampled from a woman in her forties with Graves' ophthalmopathy. CDR3s include the opening cysteine and the closing phenylalanine or tryptophan. D genes are given only for firm matches. Only some rows state a clone size, as once, few, many or a class for expanded clones.

CDR3	DNA	size	J	D	V
CASSTARGYNSPLHF	TGTGCCAGCAGTACCGCCAGGGGTTATAATTCACCCCTCCACTTT	many	TRBJ1-6	.	TRBV28
CASGLAPGAGGTEAFF	TGTGCTAGTGGTTTGGCACCAGGGGCAGGAGGCACTGAAGCTTTCTTT	many	TRBJ1-1	.	TRBV12-5
CASSLTEETQYF	TGTGCCAGCAGCTTAACGGAAGAGACCCAGTACTTC	many	TRBJ2-5	.	TRBV13
CASSGSGGYTF	TGTGCCAGCAGTGGTAGCGGGGGCTACACCTTC	many	TRBJ1-2	.	TRBV2
CASSQKWYEQYF	TGTGCCAGCAGCCAAAAATGGTACGAGCAGTACTTC	many	TRBJ2-7	.	TRBV12-3/TRBV12-4
CASRKPQQGAGELFF	TGTGCCAGCAGAAAGCCCCAACAGGGGGCCGGGGAGCTGTTTTTT	many	TRBJ2-2	TRBD1	TRBV6-1
CATSLDTEAFF	TGTGCCACCTCCCTGGACACTGAAGCTTTCTTT	many	TRBJ1-1	.	TRBV2
CASRGGLARAEAFF	TGTGCCAGCAGAGGGGGACTAGCTCGCGCTGAAGCTTTCTTT	many	TRBJ1-1	.	TRBV28
CATSRDQAGNTIYF	TGTGCCACCAGCAGAGATCAGGCTGGAAACACCATATATTTT	many	TRBJ1-3	.	TRBV15
CASSFSGILQETQYF	TGTGCCAGCAGCTTTAGCGGAATACTACAAGAGACCCAGTACTTC	few	TRBJ2-5	.	TRBV7-8
CATSDKGYGTQYF	TGTGCCACCAGTGATAAGGGTTACGGGACCCAGTACTTC	.	TRBJ2-5	.	TRBV24-1
CASSAREMGQGFLYEQYF	TGTGCCAGCAGTGCACGTGAAATGGGACAGGGGTTCCTCTACGAGCAGTACTTC	many	TRBJ2-7	TRBD1	TRBV6-1
CASRLNRGANYGYTF	TGTGCCAGCAGACTAAACAGGGGAGCTAACTATGGCTACACCTTC	many	TRBJ1-2	TRBD1	TRBV6-2/TRBV6-3
CASSPGGPGANVLTF	TGTGCCAGCAGCCCGGGAGGGCCTGGGGCCAACGTCCTGACTTTC	many	TRBJ2-6	TRBD2	TRBV5-6
CATAGTGEGQYF	TGTGCCACCGCCGGGACAGGGGAGGGGCAGTACTTC	many	TRBJ2-7	TRBD1	TRBV10-3
CASSSGLLGRATYEQYF	TGTGCCAGCAGCTCCGGGCTCTTAGGGCGGGCTACTTACGAGCAGTACTTC	many	TRBJ2-7	.	TRBV11-2
CSARVRGLETQYF	TGCAGTGCTAGGGTCAGGGGGCTGGAGACCCAGTACTTC	many	TRBJ2-5	TRBD1	TRBV20-1
CASSEGSFSYEQYF	TGCGCCAGCAGTGAAGGTAGCTTCTCCTACGAGCAGTACTTC	few	TRBJ2-7	.	TRBV10-2
CASTGPGGGKLAEAFF	TGTGCCAGCACAGGACCAGGGGGAGGGAAGTTGGCGGAAGCTTTCTTT	many	TRBJ1-1	TRBD1	TRBV28
CASRTAARDPRTYEQYF	TGTGCCAGCAGGACGGCGGCCCGGGACCCGAGAACCTACGAGCAGTACTTC	.	TRBJ2-7	.	TRBV6-4
CASSDGTFGTPAFF	TGTGCCAGCAGCGACGGGACGTTCGGTACACCAGCTTTCTTT	few	TRBJ1-1	.	TRBV7-8
CSVGGVLTNTEAFF	TGCAGCGTTGGAGGGGTATTGACGAACACTGAAGCTTTCTTT	few	TRBJ1-1	.	TRBV29-1
CASSYVDETNQPQHF	TGTGCCAGCAGTTACGTCGACGAGACCAATCAGCCCCAGCATTTT	many	TRBJ1-5	.	TRBV6-2/TRBV6-3
CASSPGSANYGYTF	TGTGCCAGCTCACCGGGTTCAGCGAACTATGGCTACACCTTC	many	TRBJ1-2	.	TRBV18
CASNMGGGNQPQYF	TGTGCCAGCAACATGGGCGGGGGGAATCAGCCCCAGTATTTT	.	TRBJ2-3	TRBD2	TRBV27
CASRPLSGRAGELFF	TGTGCCAGCAGACCTCTCAGCGGGAGGGCCGGGGAGCTGTTTTTT	many	TRBJ2-2	TRBD2	TRBV27
CSATQGARARNQPQHF	TGCAGTGCTACCCAGGGGGCCAGGGCGAGGAATCAGCCCCAGCATTTT	.	TRBJ1-5	TRBD1	TRBV20-1
CASSLSAGYEQYF	TGTGCCAGCAGCTTAAGCGCGGGATACGAGCAGTACTTC	many	TRBJ2-7	.	TRBV7-8
CAMRGMEDGELFF	TGTGCCATGCGGGGGATGGAGGACGGGGAGCTGTTTTTT	many	TRBJ2-2	TRBD2	TRBV19
CASSSTDRANYGYTF	TGTGCCAGCAGCTCAACGGACAGGGCTAACTATGGCTACACCTTC	.	TRBJ1-2	TRBD1	TRBV9
CASSLPGGHTEAFF	TGTGCCAGCAGTTTGCCCGGGGGTCACACTGAAGCTTTCTTT	many	TRBJ1-1	.	TRBV6-5
CASSWNYEQYF	TGTGCCAGCAGTTGGAATTACGAGCAGTACTTC	many	TRBJ2-7	.	TRBV12-3/TRBV12-4
CSARGGPGELFF	TGCAGTGCTAGAGGAGGGCCCGGGGAGCTGTTTTTT	.	TRBJ2-2	.	TRBV20-1
CVSSRGQTGVYGYTF	TGTGTCAGCAGCCGAGGTCAGACAGGGGTCTATGGCTACACCTTC	many	TRBJ1-2	TRBD1	TRBV12-3/TRBV12-4
CASSRVAGAVSYEQYF	TGTGCCAGCAGCCGAGTAGCGGGAGCTGTTTCCTACGAGCAGTACTTC	many	TRBJ2-7	TRBD2	TRBV6-2/TRBV6-3
CASSVGTGIHGYTF	TGTGCCAGTAGTGTCGGGACAGGGATTCATGGCTACACCTTC	.	TRBJ1-2	TRBD1	TRBV19
CASRQGGTQETQYF	TGTGCCAGCCGCCAGGGAGGGACCCAAGAGACCCAGTACTTC	.	TRBJ2-5	TRBD2	TRBV25-1
CASRTLAGVGQETQYF	TGTGCCAGCAGGACACTAGCGGGAGTAGGGCAAGAGACCCAGTACTTC	many	TRBJ2-5	TRBD2	TRBV6-2/TRBV6-3
CASYQGNTEAFF	TGTGCCTCATACCAGGGGAACACTGAAGCTTTCTTT	many	TRBJ1-1	.	TRBV30
CASSEFAGHQPQHF	TGTGCCAGCAGTGAATTTGCGGGTCATCAGCCCCAGCATTTT	many	TRBJ1-5	.	TRBV6-1
CASSPQVTGELFF	TGTGCCAGCAGCCCCCAAGTCACCGGGGAGCTGTTTTTT	many	TRBJ2-2	.	TRBV12-3/TRBV12-4
CASSLEESGSYEQYF	TGTGCCAGCAGTTTAGAGGAGTCAGGCTCCTACGAGCAGTACTTC	many	TRBJ2-7	.	TRBV28
CSAQVSGGEGELFF	TGCAGTGCTCAAGTGTCGGGCGGTGAAGGGGAGCTGTTTTTT	many	TRBJ2-2	.	TRBV20-1
CSARGGGLEESYGYTF	TGCAGTGCTAGAGGGGGGGGCCTAGAGGAGAGCTATGGCTACACCTTC	few	TRBJ1-2	.	TRBV20-1
CASSLTGQPQHF	TGTGCCAGCAGTTTGACAGGGCAGCCCCAGCATTTT	many	TRBJ1-5	TRBD1	TRBV28
CASSNLGGRSNYGYTF	TGTGCCAGCAGCAACCTGGGGGGGCGGAGTAACTATGGCTACACCTTC	many	TRBJ1-2	.	TRBV11-2
CASSQEGATGELFF	TGTGCCAGCAGCCAAGAGGGAGCGACCGGGGAGCTGTTTTTT	many	TRBJ2-2	.	TRBV3-1
CSASQTNYGYTF	TGCAGTGCTTCACAGACTAACTATGGCTACACCTTC	many	TRBJ1-2	.	TRBV20-1
CASRSMARALIYEQYF	TGTGCCAGCAGATCAATGGCCCGGGCCCTCATCTACGAGCAGTACTTC	few	TRBJ2-7	.	TRBV6-2/TRBV6-3
CASSSTGHEQYF	TGTGCCAGCAGTTCCACTGGGCACGAGCAGTACTTC	.	TRBJ2-7	.	TRBV12-3/TRBV12-4
CSAGEAGRAYEQYF	TGCAGCGCCGGTGAAGCGGGAAGGGCCTACGAGCAGTACTTC	many	TRBJ2-7	TRBD2	TRBV29-1
CASSQREFNYGYTF	TGCGCCAGCAGCCAACGAGAATTTAACTATGGCTACACCTTC	many	TRBJ1-2	.	TRBV4-1
CASAQGRVGEQYF	TGTGCCAGCGCCCAGGGGCGCGTAGGCGAGCAGTACTTC	many	TRBJ2-7	.	TRBV7-8
CASSQAPRQGSPYGYTF	TGCGCCAGCAGCCAAGCCCCGAGACAGGGTAGTCCCTATGGCTACACCTTC	few	TRBJ1-2	TRBD1	TRBV4-3
CASSEFGSLAGELFF	TGTGCCAGCAGTGAATTCGGCAGCCTCGCCGGGGAGCTGTTTTTT	many	TRBJ2-2	.	TRBV6-1
CSVLPGSGETQYF	TGCAGTGTGCTACCCGGGTCGGGGGAGACCCAGTACTTC	.	TRBJ2-5	.	TRBV20-1
CASSLEAGGGYGYTF	TGTGCCAGCAGCTTAGAAGCAGGGGGTGGCTATGGCTACACCTTC	many	TRBJ1-2	TRBD1	TRBV7-9